This T cell receptor beta chain was identified in a study of cytomegalovirus exposure and HLA in healthy donors. Some clones are missing from TCRdb's copy, which holds only in-frame ones; the method was immunoSEQ multiplex PCR. The sample yields 71,000 or so clones, about 94% seen once. The CDR3 has 15 residues. With 2 bases removed from V and 1 base from J, the gap between germline ends came to 11 bases. Germline CDR1 reads SGHTA; CDR2 reads FQGTGA. This clone appeared a single time. The receptor comes from a woman between 18 and 30 years old in good health and CMV-seronegative. This chain links TRBV7-3 with TRBJ2-5, with D possibly being TRBD2 (7 bases). The sample comprised PBMCs. CDR3 in amino acids: CASSLAGAIQETQYF. CDR3 coding DNA: TGTGCCAGCAGCTTAGCGGGGGCCATCCAAGAGACCCAGTACTTC.